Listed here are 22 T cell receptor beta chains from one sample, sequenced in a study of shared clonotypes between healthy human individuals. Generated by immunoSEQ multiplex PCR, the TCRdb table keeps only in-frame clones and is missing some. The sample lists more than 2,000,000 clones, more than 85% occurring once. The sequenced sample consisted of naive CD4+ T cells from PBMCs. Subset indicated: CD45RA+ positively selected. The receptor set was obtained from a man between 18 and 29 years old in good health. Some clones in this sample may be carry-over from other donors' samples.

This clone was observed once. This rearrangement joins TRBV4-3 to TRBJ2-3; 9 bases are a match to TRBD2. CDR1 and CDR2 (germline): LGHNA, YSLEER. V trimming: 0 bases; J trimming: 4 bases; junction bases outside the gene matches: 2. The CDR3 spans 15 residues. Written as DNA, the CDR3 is TGCGCCAGCAGCCAAGATGGCGGGAGGGCAGATACGCAGTATTTT. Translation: CASSQDGGRADTQYF.

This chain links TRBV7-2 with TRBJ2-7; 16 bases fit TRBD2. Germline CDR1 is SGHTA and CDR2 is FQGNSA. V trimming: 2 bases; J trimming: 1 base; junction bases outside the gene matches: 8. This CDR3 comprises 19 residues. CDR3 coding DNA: TGTGCCAGCAGCTTAATAGGGGGACTAGCGGGAGGGAATTCCTACGAGCAGTACTTC. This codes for CASSLIGGLAGGNSYEQYF.

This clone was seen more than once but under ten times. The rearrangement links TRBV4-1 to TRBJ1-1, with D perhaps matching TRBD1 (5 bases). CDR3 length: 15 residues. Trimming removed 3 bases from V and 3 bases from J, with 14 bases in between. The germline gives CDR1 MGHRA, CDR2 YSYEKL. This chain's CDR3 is CASSQGTVYYTEAFF. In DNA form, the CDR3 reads TGCGCCAGCAGCCAGGGGACGGTCTATTACACTGAAGCTTTCTTT.

CDR3 sequence: CASSSRQDEQYF. For the CDR3, the DNA is TGTGCCAGCAGCTCCCGACAGGACGAGCAGTACTTC. This rearrangement joins TRBV7-6 to TRBJ2-7, with a weak D call TRBD1 (6 bases). Trimming removed 4 bases from V and 5 bases from J, with 9 bases in between. Germline-derived CDR1 and CDR2 are SGHVS and FNYEAQ. The CDR3 has 12 residues.

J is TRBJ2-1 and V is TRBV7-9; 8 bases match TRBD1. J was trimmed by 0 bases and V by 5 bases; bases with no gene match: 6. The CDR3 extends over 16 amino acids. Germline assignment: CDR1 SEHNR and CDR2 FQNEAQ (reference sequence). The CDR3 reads CASSRQGPPSYNEQFF. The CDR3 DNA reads TGTGCCAGCAGCCGACAGGGGCCGCCCTCCTACAATGAGCAGTTCTTC.

CDR3 bases: TGTGCCAGTAGTAATGGGAATAGAGGGAACACTGAAGCTTTCTTT. Translated: CASSNGNRGNTEAFF. J is TRBJ1-1 and V is TRBV19; D call uncertain. The V end was cut by 4 bases, the J end by 1 base, with 13 bases between. Germline CDR1 LNHDA, CDR2 SQIVND (reference sequence). CDR3 length equals 15 residues. The variable domain in full, completed from reference TRBV19 and TRBJ1-1, reads DGGITQSPKYLFRKEGQNVTLSCEQNLNHDAMYWYRQDPGQGLRLIYYSQIVNDFQKGDIAEGYSVSREKKESFPLTVTSAQKNPTAFYLCASSNGNRGNTEAFFGQGTRLTVV.

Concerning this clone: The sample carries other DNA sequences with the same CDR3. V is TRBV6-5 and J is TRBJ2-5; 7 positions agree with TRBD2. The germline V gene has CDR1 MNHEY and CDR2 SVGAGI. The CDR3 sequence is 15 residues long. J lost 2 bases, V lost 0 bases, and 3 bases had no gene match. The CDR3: CASSYSRTRQETQYF. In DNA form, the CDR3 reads TGTGCCAGCAGTTACTCGAGGACTAGACAAGAGACCCAGTACTTC.

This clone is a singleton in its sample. For the CDR3, the DNA is TGCGCCAGCAGCCAAGCCTCGACAGGGGGTCCAAATGAAAAACTGTTTTTT. The encoded protein is CASSQASTGGPNEKLFF. The V call is TRBV4-1, the J call TRBJ1-4, with 9 bases that match TRBD1. The J segment lost 5 bases and the V segment lost 1 base, leaving 8 bases of the junction unmatched. Looked up from germline, CDR1 is MGHRA and CDR2 is YSYEKL. CDR3 length equals 17 residues.

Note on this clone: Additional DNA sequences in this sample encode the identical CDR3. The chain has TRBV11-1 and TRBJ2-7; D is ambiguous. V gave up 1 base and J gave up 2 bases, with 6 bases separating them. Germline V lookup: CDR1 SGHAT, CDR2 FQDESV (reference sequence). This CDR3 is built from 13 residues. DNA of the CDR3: TGTGCCAGCAGCTTAGATTTAGCCTACGAGCAGTACTTC. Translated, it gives CASSLDLAYEQYF. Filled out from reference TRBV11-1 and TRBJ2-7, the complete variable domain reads EAEVAQSPRYKITEKSQAVAFWCDPISGHATLYWYRQILGQGPELLVQFQDESVVDDSQLPKDRFSAERLKGVDSTLKIQPAELGDSAMYLCASSLDLAYEQYFGPGTRLTVT.

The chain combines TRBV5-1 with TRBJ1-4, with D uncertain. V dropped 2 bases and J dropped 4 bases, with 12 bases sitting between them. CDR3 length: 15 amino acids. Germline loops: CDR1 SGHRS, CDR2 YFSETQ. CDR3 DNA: TGCGCCAGCAGCTTCTACGGGCCGGATAATGAAAAACTGTTTTTT. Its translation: CASSFYGPDNEKLFF.

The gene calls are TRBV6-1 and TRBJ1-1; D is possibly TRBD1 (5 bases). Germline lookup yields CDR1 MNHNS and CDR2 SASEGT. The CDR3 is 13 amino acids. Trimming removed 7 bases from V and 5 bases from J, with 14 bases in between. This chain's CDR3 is CASNGGLGTEAFF. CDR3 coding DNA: TGTGCCAGCAATGGGGGGTTGGGGACTGAAGCTTTCTTT.

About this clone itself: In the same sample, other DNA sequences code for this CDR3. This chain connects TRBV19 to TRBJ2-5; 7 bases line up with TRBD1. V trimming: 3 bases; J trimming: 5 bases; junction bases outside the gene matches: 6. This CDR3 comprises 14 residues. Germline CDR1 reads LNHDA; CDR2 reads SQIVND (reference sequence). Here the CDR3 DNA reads TGTGCCAGTAGTATGACAGGGACGAGGGAGACCCAGTACTTC. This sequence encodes CASSMTGTRETQYF.

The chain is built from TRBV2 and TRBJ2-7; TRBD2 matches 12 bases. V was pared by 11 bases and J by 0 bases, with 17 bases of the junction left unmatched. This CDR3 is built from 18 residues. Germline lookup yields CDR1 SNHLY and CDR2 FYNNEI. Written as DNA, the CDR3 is TGTGCCGGTGGGCGGGCCAGGACTAGCGGGACCATCTCCTACGAGCAGTACTTC. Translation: CAGGRARTSGTISYEQYF.

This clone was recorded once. The CDR3, as DNA: TGTGCCAGCAGCGTCGGGGGTAGGGCCAATGAGCAGTTCTTC. Translation gives CASSVGGRANEQFF. The chain is built from TRBV9 and TRBJ2-1; tentative D call: TRBD2 (6 bases). Germline assignment: CDR1 SGDLS and CDR2 YYNGEE. Trimming stripped 2 bases from V and 6 bases from J, with 12 bases between. CDR3 size: 14 residues.

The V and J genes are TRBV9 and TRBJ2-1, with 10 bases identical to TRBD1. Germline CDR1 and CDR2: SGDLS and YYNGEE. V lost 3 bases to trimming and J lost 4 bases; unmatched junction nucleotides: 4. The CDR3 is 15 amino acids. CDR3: CASSERTGGYNEQFF. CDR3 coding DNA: TGTGCCAGCAGCGAGCGGACAGGGGGGTACAATGAGCAGTTCTTC.

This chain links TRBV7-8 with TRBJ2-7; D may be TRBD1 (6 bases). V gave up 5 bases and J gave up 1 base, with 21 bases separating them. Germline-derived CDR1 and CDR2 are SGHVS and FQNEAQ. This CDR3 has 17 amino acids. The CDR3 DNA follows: TGTGCCAGCAGCCACCCGGACAGTCCAACCTCATCCTACGAGCAGTACTTC. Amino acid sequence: CASSHPDSPTSSYEQYF. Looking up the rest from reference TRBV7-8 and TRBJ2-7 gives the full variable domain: GAGVSQSPRYKVAKRGQDVALRCDPISGHVSLFWYQQALGQGPEFLTYFQNEAQLDKSGLPSDRFFAERPEGSVSTLKIQRTQQEDSAVYLCASSHPDSPTSSYEQYFGPGTRLTVT.

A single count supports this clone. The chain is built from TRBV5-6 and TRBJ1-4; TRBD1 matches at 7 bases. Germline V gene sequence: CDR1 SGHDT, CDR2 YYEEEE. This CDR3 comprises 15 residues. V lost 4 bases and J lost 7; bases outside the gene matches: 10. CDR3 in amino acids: CASSGSKGAREKLFF. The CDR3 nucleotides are TGTGCCAGCAGCGGCAGCAAGGGGGCTCGTGAAAAACTGTTTTTT.

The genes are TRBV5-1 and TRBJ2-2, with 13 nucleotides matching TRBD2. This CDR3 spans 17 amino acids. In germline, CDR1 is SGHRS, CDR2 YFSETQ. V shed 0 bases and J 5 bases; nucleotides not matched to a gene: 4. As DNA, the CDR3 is TGCGCCAGCAGCTTGGGGACTAGCGGGAGAAGGACCGGGGAGCTGTTTTTT. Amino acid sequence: CASSLGTSGRRTGELFF.

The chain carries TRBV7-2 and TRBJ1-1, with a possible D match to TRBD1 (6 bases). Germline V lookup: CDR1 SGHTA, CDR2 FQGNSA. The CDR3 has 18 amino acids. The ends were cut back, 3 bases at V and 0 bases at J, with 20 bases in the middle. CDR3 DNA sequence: TGTGCCAGCAGCTTTCGGACAGATTTGGCTTCCCTGAACACTGAAGCTTTCTTT. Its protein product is CASSFRTDLASLNTEAFF.

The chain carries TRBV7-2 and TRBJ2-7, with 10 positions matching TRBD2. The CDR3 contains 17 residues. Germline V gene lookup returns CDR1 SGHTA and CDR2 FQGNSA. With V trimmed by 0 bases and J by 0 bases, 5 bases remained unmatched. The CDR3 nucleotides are TGTGCCAGCAGCTTAGCGCCAGCGGGAGGGGGCTCCTACGAGCAGTACTTC. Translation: CASSLAPAGGGSYEQYF. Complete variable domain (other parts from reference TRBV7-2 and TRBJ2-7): GAGVSQSPSNKVTEKGKDVELRCDPISGHTALYWYRQSLGQGLEFLIYFQGNSAPDKSGLPSDRFSAERTGGSVSTLTIQRTQQEDSAVYLCASSLAPAGGGSYEQYFGPGTRLTVT.

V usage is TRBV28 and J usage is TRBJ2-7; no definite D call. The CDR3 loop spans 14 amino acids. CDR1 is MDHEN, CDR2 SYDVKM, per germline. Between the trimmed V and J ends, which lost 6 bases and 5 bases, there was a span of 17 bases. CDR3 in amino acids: CASSPPDLAHEQYF. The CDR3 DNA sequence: TGTGCCAGCAGCCCTCCGGACCTCGCCCACGAGCAGTACTTC.

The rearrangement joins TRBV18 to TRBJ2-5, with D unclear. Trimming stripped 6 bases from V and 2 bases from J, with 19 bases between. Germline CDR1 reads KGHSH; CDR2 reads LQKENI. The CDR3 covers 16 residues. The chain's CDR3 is CASSPQGGYFQETQYF. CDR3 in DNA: TGTGCCAGCTCCCCTCAAGGCGGTTACTTTCAAGAGACCCAGTACTTC.